A single sample gave rise to the 9 T cell receptor beta chains below, sequenced in a study of glioma-infiltrating T cells after dendritic cell vaccination. Some clones are missing from TCRdb's copy, which holds only in-frame ones; the method was immunoSEQ multiplex PCR. The sample holds about 100,000 clones, 65% to 85% seen once. Time point denoted: after dendritic cell vaccination, including at tumor progression/relapse. Here the sequenced sample was blood, taken after dendritic cell vaccination. The receptors derive from a human donor with glioblastoma.

This chain uses TRBV5-1 with TRBJ2-3, with TRBD2 matching over 9 bases. V gave up 3 bases and J gave up 6 bases; unmatched junction bases: 8. CDR1 SGHRS and CDR2 YFSETQ come from the germline V gene. There are 15 residues in the CDR3. CDR3 DNA sequence: TGCGCCAGCAGCTCGACTAGCGGAACAGGGGATACGCAGTATTTT. Translating it yields CASSSTSGTGDTQYF.

The chain has TRBV4-2 and TRBJ1-5, with D tentatively TRBD1 (5 bases). The germline gives CDR1 LGHNA, CDR2 YNFKEQ. The V end was cut by 1 base, the J end by 1 base, with 8 bases between. The CDR3 totals 15 residues. For the CDR3, the DNA is TGTGCCAGCAGCCAAGGACGACAGAGCAATCAGCCCCAGCATTTT. This gives the protein CASSQGRQSNQPQHF.

The V and J genes are TRBV5-4 and TRBJ1-2; D perhaps matches TRBD1 (5 bases). The CDR3 length is 12 residues. Deletions cut 4 bases from V and 4 bases from J, with 8 bases between. Germline CDR1 SGHNT, CDR2 YYREEE (reference sequence). The CDR3 protein is CASSVDSYGYTF. For the CDR3, the DNA is TGTGCCAGCAGCGTTGACAGCTATGGCTACACCTTC. Based on the CDR3 plus reference TRBV5-4 and TRBJ1-2, the full variable domain is ETGVTQSPTHLIKTRGQQVTLRCSSQSGHNTVSWYQQALGQGPQFIFQYYREEENGRGNFPPRFSGLQFPNYSSELNVNALELDDSALYLCASSVDSYGYTFGSGTRLTVV.

The rearrangement joins TRBV7-2 to TRBJ1-2; TRBD1 matches 11 bases. The V segment lost 3 bases and the J segment 8 bases; nucleotides outside the gene matches: 11. Looked up from germline, CDR1 is SGHTA and CDR2 is FQGNSA. The CDR3 length is 16 residues. The CDR3 DNA reads TGTGCCAGCAGCTTTATTCCGGGACAGGGGGTTGGGGGCTACACCTTC. Translated, it gives CASSFIPGQGVGGYTF.

This clone has more than one count but fewer than ten. V gene TRBV6-5 combines with J gene TRBJ1-1, with 7 bases aligning to TRBD1. V lost 8 bases and J lost 5; bases outside the gene matches: 11. The CDR3 spans 14 residues. Germline CDR1 and CDR2: MNHEY and SVGAGI. The chain's CDR3 is CASLTPGGGTEAFF. CDR3 nucleotides: TGTGCCAGCCTAACCCCAGGGGGTGGGACTGAAGCTTTCTTT.

This sequence joins TRBV5-4 and TRBJ1-2; D ambiguous. CDR1 is SGHNT and CDR2 is YYREEE in the germline V gene (reference sequence). This CDR3 has 14 residues. Trimming shortened V by 4 bases and J by 3 bases, and 13 bases separated the two germline ends. DNA of the CDR3: TGTGCCAGCAGCCCGGAGCCGGAACACTATGGCTACACCTTC. Amino acids: CASSPEPEHYGYTF.

The chain uses TRBV4-1 and TRBJ2-2; D perhaps matches TRBD2 (6 bases). The CDR3 is made up of 15 amino acids. Germline V lookup: CDR1 MGHRA, CDR2 YSYEKL. Trimming stripped 4 bases from V and 4 bases from J, with 13 bases between. The CDR3 DNA sequence: TGCGCCAGCAGCCGTCGAGAGGGAGGCACCGGGGAGCTGTTTTTT. Protein sequence: CASSRREGGTGELFF.

Only a few counts were recorded for this clone. The chain employs TRBV7-9 and TRBJ1-1; D might be TRBD1 (5 bases). Deletions cut 2 bases from V and 4 bases from J, with 11 bases between. CDR3 length: 14 amino acids. From germline, CDR1 is SEHNR and CDR2 FQNEAQ (reference sequence). CDR3 bases: TGTGCCAGCAGCTTACTGGGGCAGGGCACTGAAGCTTTCTTT. It is translated as CASSLLGQGTEAFF.

V is TRBV18 and J is TRBJ1-2, with 9 bases that match TRBD1. Germline CDR1 reads KGHSH; CDR2 reads LQKENI. Trimming removed 6 bases from V and 5 bases from J; junction bases left unmatched: 7. The CDR3 totals 14 residues. For the CDR3, the DNA is TGTGCCAGCTCCCCAGACAGGGGGTCTTATGGCTACACCTTC. It is translated as CASSPDRGSYGYTF.